These 23 T cell receptor beta chains share one sample of origin, sequenced in a study of OX40 agonist ivuxolimab in advanced cancers. TCRdb keeps only in-frame clones here, not all; method: immunoSEQ multiplex PCR. The repertoire includes roughly 56,000 clones, approximately 83% of them detected once, and roughly 1.5% sits in the top ten. The starting material was CD4+ or CD8+ T cells sorted from blood, obtained in a trial of the OX40 agonist ivuxolimab. Receptors originate from an adult with an advanced solid tumor such as melanoma, head and neck, liver or kidney cancer.

V gene TRBV11-2 combines with J gene TRBJ1-1, with D uncertain. The CDR3 totals 14 residues. Germline CDR1 is SGHAT and CDR2 is FQNNGV. Trimming stripped 0 bases from V and 8 bases from J, with 13 bases between. The CDR3 sequence is CASSLEGNMGEAFF. CDR3 nucleotides: TGTGCCAGCAGCTTAGAGGGGAACATGGGCGAAGCTTTCTTT.

The gene calls are TRBV7-2 and TRBJ1-6, with unresolved D. The germline CDR1 and CDR2 sequences are SGHTA and FQGNSA. Trimming took 2 bases from V and 11 from J, leaving 7 bases between them. The CDR3 is 12 amino acids. Here the CDR3 reads CASSLKGPPLHF. CDR3 coding DNA: TGTGCCAGCAGCTTAAAGGGTCCACCCCTCCACTTT.

This clone turned up a few times. The CDR3 here is CASSPGTAGGKLFF. The CDR3, as DNA: TGTGCCAGCTCACCGGGGACGGCGGGCGGAAAACTGTTTTTT. The chain couples TRBV18 to TRBJ1-4, with D perhaps matching TRBD1 (5 bases). Trimming shortened V by 3 bases and J by 10 bases, and 15 bases separated the two germline ends. Germline lookup yields CDR1 KGHSH and CDR2 LQKENI. The CDR3 contains 14 residues.

The chain couples TRBV6-1 to TRBJ2-7, with D unresolved. Per the germline V gene, CDR1 is MNHNS and CDR2 is SASEGT. Deletions cut 7 bases from V and 9 bases from J, with 19 bases between. The CDR3 length is 13 residues. The CDR3 here is CASNQDGGLGQYF. The CDR3 coding sequence is TGTGCCAGCAATCAGGACGGTGGTTTGGGGCAGTACTTC.

The chain has TRBV11-1 and TRBJ2-7; D gene ambiguous. The CDR3 is 14 amino acids. The germline V gene encodes CDR1 SGHAT and CDR2 FQDESV (reference sequence). Trimming shortened V by 1 base and J by 0 bases, and 7 bases separated the two germline ends. The CDR3 sequence is CASSLVRSSYEQYF. CDR3 sequence (DNA): TGTGCCAGCAGCTTAGTGCGTAGCTCCTACGAGCAGTACTTC.

The chain carries TRBV5-4 and TRBJ2-7; D is undetermined. This CDR3 contains 13 residues. The germline V gene encodes CDR1 SGHNT and CDR2 YYREEE (reference sequence). V gave up 7 bases and J gave up 0 bases, with 11 bases separating them. CDR3 protein: CASHRSGSYEQYF. The CDR3 DNA follows: TGTGCCAGCCACCGGTCGGGCTCCTACGAGCAGTACTTC.

V usage is TRBV14 and J usage is TRBJ2-7; 12 nucleotides align to TRBD1. This CDR3 spans 14 amino acids. Germline V gene data show CDR1 as SGHDN and CDR2 as FVKESK. Germline trimming cut 6 bases from V and 4 bases from J; bases unmatched to any gene: 4. CDR3 nucleotides: TGTGCCAGCAGTCCGGGACAGGGGGCTTACGAGCAGTACTTC. Amino acids: CASSPGQGAYEQYF.

V is TRBV4-3 and J is TRBJ2-1; D is tentatively TRBD1 or TRBD2 (5 bases each). Trimming left V 0 bases short and J 9 bases short, with 12 bases between. The CDR3 is 14 residues long. Germline assignment: CDR1 LGHNA and CDR2 YSLEER. CDR3 amino acids: CASSQDWDRLEQFF. In DNA, the CDR3 is TGCGCCAGCAGCCAAGATTGGGACCGACTTGAGCAGTTCTTC.

The gene calls are TRBV6-1 and TRBJ1-4; a possible D gene is TRBD1 (5 bases). Germline V gives CDR1 MNHNS, CDR2 SASEGT. Trimming removed 2 bases from V and 8 bases from J, with 24 bases in between. The CDR3 totals 18 residues. The CDR3 bases are TGTGCCAGCAGTGAACAGAGTGGGCACCGGGACTATGCAGAAAAACTGTTTTTT. This gives the protein CASSEQSGHRDYAEKLFF.

V usage is TRBV28 and J usage is TRBJ2-7, with D uncertain. Trimming shortened V by 5 bases and J by 4 bases, and 9 bases separated the two germline ends. This CDR3 is 12 amino acids long. Germline CDR1 is MDHEN and CDR2 is SYDVKM. CDR3 residues: CASSLDAYEQYF. The CDR3 DNA is TGTGCCAGCAGTCTGGACGCATACGAGCAGTACTTC.

The chain recombines TRBV6-5 with TRBJ2-7; 7 bases are a match to TRBD2. Losses at the gene ends were 6 bases for V and 4 bases for J; bases not matched to a gene: 12. The CDR3 length is 15 residues. Looked up from germline, CDR1 is MNHEY and CDR2 is SVGAGI. The CDR3 DNA reads TGTGCCAGCAGCCCACCCGGGGGGTTTGGTTACGAGCAGTACTTC. It is translated as CASSPPGGFGYEQYF.

The V call is TRBV6-5, the J call TRBJ2-7; a possible D gene is TRBD2 (5 bases). The CDR3 is 11 amino acids. V gave up 11 bases and J gave up 0 bases, with 8 bases separating them. CDR1 and CDR2 (germline): MNHEY, SVGAGI. CDR3 sequence: CAYRGSYEQYF. In nucleotides, the CDR3 is TGTGCCTACCGGGGCTCCTACGAGCAGTACTTC.

The V and J genes are TRBV18 and TRBJ2-3, with 10 bases fitting TRBD2. V was pared by 3 bases and J by 3 bases, with 15 bases of the junction left unmatched. CDR3 length equals 19 residues. CDR1 is KGHSH and CDR2 is LQKENI in the germline V gene. The CDR3 coding sequence is TGTGCCAGCTCACCCCAGCAACAGCGGGAGGGCGGCCGGACAGATACGCAGTATTTT. Protein product: CASSPQQQREGGRTDTQYF.

V usage is TRBV30 and J usage is TRBJ2-1; 7 bases agree with TRBD2. The CDR3 covers 13 residues. Germline-derived CDR1 and CDR2 are GTSNPN and SVGIG (reference sequence). Trimming took 4 bases from V and 4 from J; bases not matched to a gene: 4. The CDR3 DNA reads as TGTGCCTGGACACCTAGCGGATACAATGAGCAGTTCTTC. The encoded protein is CAWTPSGYNEQFF. Full variable domain (remainder filled in from reference TRBV30 and TRBJ2-1): SQTIHQWPATLVQPVGSPLSLECTVEGTSNPNLYWYRQAAGRGLQLLFYSVGIGQISSEVPQNLSASRPQDRQFILSSKKLLLSDSGFYLCAWTPSGYNEQFFGPGTRLTVL.

V and J are TRBV14 and TRBJ2-2; 9 positions match TRBD2. Germline assignment: CDR1 SGHDN and CDR2 FVKESK. This CDR3 has 17 residues. J was trimmed by 3 bases and V by 1 base; bases with no gene match: 6. CDR3 residues: CASSQAATSGYTGELFF. The CDR3 bases are TGTGCCAGCAGCCAAGCAGCGACTAGCGGCTACACCGGGGAGCTGTTTTTT.

The chain carries TRBV7-6 and TRBJ1-3; 10 bases are a match to TRBD1. CDR1 and CDR2 (germline): SGHVS, FNYEAQ. The CDR3 has 17 amino acids. The trim removed 1 base at V and 0 bases at J, leaving 3 bases unmatched. CDR3 in amino acids: CASSLVGQGSSGNTIYF. The CDR3 nucleotides read TGTGCCAGCAGCTTAGTGGGACAGGGGAGCTCTGGAAACACCATATATTTT.

J is TRBJ2-1 and V is TRBV11-3; 13 bases fit TRBD2. The J segment lost 10 bases and the V segment lost 4 bases, leaving 4 bases of the junction unmatched. This CDR3 has 14 amino acids. The germline V gene encodes CDR1 SGHNT and CDR2 YENEEA. The CDR3 is CASSSGLAGREQFF. Written as DNA, the CDR3 is TGTGCCAGCAGCTCGGGACTAGCGGGACGGGAGCAGTTCTTC. The whole variable domain, remainder taken from reference TRBV11-3 and TRBJ2-1, is EAGVVQSPRYKIIEKKQPVAFWCNPISGHNTLYWYLQNLGQGPELLIRYENEEAVDDSQLPKDRFSAERLKGVDSTLKIQPAELGDSAVYLCASSSGLAGREQFFGPGTRLTVL.

The rearrangement links TRBV30 to TRBJ2-7; D may be TRBD1 (7 bases). In germline, CDR1 is GTSNPN, CDR2 SVGIG (reference sequence). The V and J ends lost 1 base and 4 bases respectively, with 11 bases between them. The CDR3 covers 13 residues. CDR3 bases: TGTGCCTGGAGTGATTCAGGGGGGTACGAGCAGTACTTC. It encodes CAWSDSGGYEQYF.

The chain links TRBV7-2 to TRBJ2-5; 12 bases line up with TRBD2. The V and J ends lost 5 bases and 1 base, in that order; junction bases with no gene match: 5. The CDR3 is made up of 16 amino acids. Germline values: CDR1 SGHTA, CDR2 FQGNSA. The CDR3 DNA reads TGTGCCAGCAGCCCAGGGACTAGCGGGCTCCAAGAGACCCAGTACTTC. Translating gives CASSPGTSGLQETQYF.

The chain joins TRBV7-2 to TRBJ2-7; 9 nucleotides line up with TRBD1. The CDR3 extends over 13 amino acids. J lost 8 bases, V lost 5 bases, and 7 bases had no gene match. Germline lookup yields CDR1 SGHTA and CDR2 FQGNSA. This CDR3 reads CASSVTGGNKQYF. CDR3 DNA: TGTGCCAGCAGCGTGACAGGGGGAAACAAGCAGTACTTC.

This chain connects TRBV28 to TRBJ2-7; 7 bases agree with TRBD1. Per germline, CDR1 MDHEN and CDR2 SYDVKM. Trimming at V came to 4 bases and at J to 2 bases, leaving 8 bases not matched to a gene. CDR3 length: 15 amino acids. CDR3 amino acids: CASSSTETGTYEQYF. The CDR3, as DNA: TGTGCCAGCAGTTCCACCGAGACAGGGACCTACGAGCAGTACTTC.

V usage is TRBV5-4 and J usage is TRBJ2-5; 11 bases line up with TRBD2. The CDR3 spans 16 residues. V shed 0 bases, J shed 4 bases, and the junction held 5 bases outside the gene matches. CDR1 is SGHNT and CDR2 is YYREEE in the germline V gene (reference sequence). CDR3 bases: TGTGCCAGCAGCTTGGATGGGCTAGCGGGAGGAGAGACCCAGTACTTC. Protein sequence: CASSLDGLAGGETQYF. Full variable domain (remainder filled in from reference TRBV5-4 and TRBJ2-5): ETGVTQSPTHLIKTRGQQVTLRCSSQSGHNTVSWYQQALGQGPQFIFQYYREEENGRGNFPPRFSGLQFPNYSSELNVNALELDDSALYLCASSLDGLAGGETQYFGPGTRLLVL.

V and J are TRBV10-3 and TRBJ2-7; D is possibly TRBD1 or TRBD2 (6 bases each). The CDR3 is 14 amino acids. Trimming pared 4 bases from V and 0 bases from J, leaving 10 bases between. Germline CDR1 and CDR2: ENHRY and SYGVKD. The CDR3 DNA is TGTGCCATCAGTGGGAGGGACAACTCCTACGAGCAGTACTTC. This codes for CAISGRDNSYEQYF.